The 24 T cell receptor beta chains in this list originate from one sample, sequenced in a study of OX40 agonist ivuxolimab in advanced cancers. The method was immunoSEQ multiplex PCR; TCRdb's version includes in-frame clones alone and lacks a portion of them. Among around 86,000 clones, 70% to 90% were seen once, and the ten largest hold roughly 0.38%. The sample in question was CD4+ or CD8+ T cells sorted from blood, obtained in a trial of the OX40 agonist ivuxolimab. These receptors originate from an adult with an advanced solid tumor such as melanoma, head and neck, liver or kidney cancer.

CDR3 region: CASSIDRGREQFF. Here the CDR3 DNA reads TGTGCCAGTAGTATAGATCGGGGCAGGGAGCAGTTCTTC. The V call is TRBV19, the J call TRBJ2-1; D tentatively fits TRBD1 or TRBD2 (5 bases each). The V and J ends lost 0 bases and 10 bases respectively, with 10 bases between them. CDR3 length equals 13 residues. CDR1 LNHDA and CDR2 SQIVND come from the germline V gene (reference sequence). Variable domain in full (rest from reference TRBV19 and TRBJ2-1): DGGITQSPKYLFRKEGQNVTLSCEQNLNHDAMYWYRQDPGQGLRLIYYSQIVNDFQKGDIAEGYSVSREKKESFPLTVTSAQKNPTAFYLCASSIDRGREQFFGPGTRLTVL.

This clone has only a few counts. This sequence joins TRBV7-9 and TRBJ2-3; 8 bases fit TRBD1. After removal of 5 bases from V and 2 bases from J, the junction contained 6 bases not matched to a gene. The CDR3 consists of 15 residues. Germline V CDR1 and CDR2: SEHNR, FQNEAQ (reference sequence). The CDR3 sequence is CASSQGAGPTDTQYF. The CDR3 nucleotides are TGTGCCAGCAGCCAGGGGGCAGGCCCCACAGATACGCAGTATTTT.

The V call is TRBV10-3, the J call TRBJ2-3; 7 nucleotides line up with TRBD1. Losses at the gene ends were 8 bases for V and 4 bases for J; bases not matched to a gene: 12. Germline loops: CDR1 ENHRY, CDR2 SYGVKD. The CDR3 is 15 amino acids. CDR3 residues: CAIEESQGPADTQYF. CDR3 DNA sequence: TGTGCCATCGAAGAGTCACAGGGGCCCGCAGATACGCAGTATTTT.

The rearrangement links TRBV4-2 to TRBJ2-7, with TRBD1 as a possible D gene (5 bases). The CDR3 sequence is 14 residues long. Trimming stripped 4 bases from V and 2 bases from J, with 12 bases between. Germline V gene sequence: CDR1 LGHNA, CDR2 YNFKEQ. This CDR3 is CASSPTQAPYEQYF. The CDR3 DNA sequence: TGTGCCAGCAGCCCCACACAGGCTCCCTACGAGCAGTACTTC.

The chain links TRBV7-2 to TRBJ2-7; D uncertain. Germline CDR1 SGHTA, CDR2 FQGNSA. This CDR3 has 12 amino acids. Trimming shortened V by 4 bases and J by 7 bases, and 11 bases separated the two germline ends. This CDR3 reads CASSSDSREQYF. The DNA of the CDR3 is TGTGCCAGCAGCTCCGACTCTCGGGAGCAGTACTTC. The full variable domain, rest sourced from reference TRBV7-2 and TRBJ2-7, is GAGVSQSPSNKVTEKGKDVELRCDPISGHTALYWYRQSLGQGLEFLIYFQGNSAPDKSGLPSDRFSAERTGGSVSTLTIQRTQQEDSAVYLCASSSDSREQYFGPGTRLTVT.

V and J are TRBV6-1 and TRBJ2-1, with TRBD2 matching over 8 bases. Germline loops: CDR1 MNHNS, CDR2 SASEGT. The CDR3 contains 15 residues. V lost 5 bases to trimming and J lost 7 bases; unmatched junction nucleotides: 10. The CDR3 here is CASSLSGASGNEQFF. Here the CDR3 DNA reads TGTGCCAGCAGTCTTAGCGGGGCATCTGGTAATGAGCAGTTCTTC.

The rearrangement links TRBV2 to TRBJ1-5; 7 bases agree with TRBD1. Trimming removed 6 bases from V and 12 bases from J; junction bases left unmatched: 17. Per the germline V gene, CDR1 is SNHLY and CDR2 is FYNNEI. The CDR3 loop spans 15 amino acids. This chain's CDR3 is CASSSVYRDSINQHF. Written as DNA, the CDR3 is TGTGCCAGCAGCTCGGTCTATAGGGACAGCATCAACCAGCATTTT. The full variable domain, in which reference TRBV2 and TRBJ1-5 provide the parts outside the CDR3, is EPEVTQTPSHQVTQMGQEVILRCVPISNHLYFYWYRQILGQKVEFLVSFYNNEISEKSEIFDDQFSVERPDGSNFTLKIRSTKLEDSAMYFCASSSVYRDSINQHFGDGTRLSIL.

V and J are TRBV9 and TRBJ1-5; 7 nucleotides line up with TRBD1. V lost 4 bases to trimming and J lost 9 bases; unmatched junction nucleotides: 10. The germline V gene has CDR1 SGDLS and CDR2 YYNGEE. The CDR3 is 14 residues long. The CDR3 region is CASSQGEGILPQHF. The CDR3 DNA reads TGTGCCAGCAGCCAGGGGGAGGGGATATTGCCCCAGCATTTT.

The rearrangement links TRBV2 to TRBJ2-1; 9 bases map to TRBD1. From germline, CDR1 is SNHLY and CDR2 FYNNEI. J gave up 6 bases and V 7 bases, and 4 bases lay outside the gene matches. This CDR3 has 13 amino acids. CDR3 DNA sequence: TGTGCCAGCACCCAGGACAGGGGCAATGAGCAGTTCTTC. Translating it yields CASTQDRGNEQFF.

The rearrangement uses TRBV5-5 and TRBJ2-7, with TRBD2 identical over 9 bases. Per germline, CDR1 SGHKS and CDR2 YYEKEE (reference sequence). This CDR3 spans 15 amino acids. The trim removed 1 base at V and 1 base at J, leaving 3 bases unmatched. The CDR3 here is CASSLRLAGSYEQYF. The CDR3 DNA reads as TGTGCCAGCAGCTTGAGGCTAGCGGGGTCCTACGAGCAGTACTTC. The whole variable domain, filled in from reference TRBV5-5 and TRBJ2-7, reads DAGVTQSPTHLIKTRGQQVTLRCSPISGHKSVSWYQQVLGQGPQFIFQYYEKEERGRGNFPDRFSARQFPNYSSELNVNALLLGDSALYLCASSLRLAGSYEQYFGPGTRLTVT.

This clone was counted a single time. The rearrangement uses TRBV18 and TRBJ2-7; 10 bases agree with TRBD2. After removal of 3 bases from V and 1 base from J, the junction contained 6 bases not matched to a gene. The CDR3 is 16 residues long. Germline V gene data show CDR1 as KGHSH and CDR2 as LQKENI. The CDR3: CASSPVSSGSSYEQYF. The CDR3 coding sequence is TGTGCCAGCTCACCGGTATCTAGCGGGAGTTCCTACGAGCAGTACTTC.

The gene calls are TRBV19 and TRBJ1-1; D remains ambiguous. The ends were cut back, 1 base at V and 5 bases at J, with 14 bases in the middle. Germline CDR1 and CDR2: LNHDA and SQIVND (reference sequence). This CDR3 contains 15 residues. The CDR3 bases are TGTGCCAGTAGTATAGTGGGGATTTCGGAAACTGAAGCTTTCTTT. This codes for CASSIVGISETEAFF.

The gene calls are TRBV4-1 and TRBJ1-5, with D possibly matching TRBD1 (5 bases). Germline V gene sequence: CDR1 MGHRA, CDR2 YSYEKL. The CDR3 covers 14 residues. Trimming took 0 bases from V and 7 from J, leaving 10 bases between them. The CDR3 spells CASSQDPGWQPQHF. The CDR3 DNA reads as TGCGCCAGCAGCCAAGATCCAGGGTGGCAGCCCCAGCATTTT.

The chain joins TRBV19 to TRBJ2-7, with D perhaps matching TRBD1 or TRBD2 (5 bases each). This CDR3 spans 14 amino acids. V was cut by 5 bases and J by 4 bases, with 15 bases left in between. Germline CDR1 reads LNHDA; CDR2 reads SQIVND (reference sequence). In DNA, the CDR3 is TGTGCCAGTAGTGTTCAGGGTCGGGATTACGAGCAGTACTTC. It specifies CASSVQGRDYEQYF.

This clone showed up just once. The chain has TRBV18 and TRBJ2-5, with 11 positions matching TRBD2. The CDR3 loop spans 15 amino acids. Germline V gene lookup returns CDR1 KGHSH and CDR2 LQKENI. V lost 7 bases, J lost 2 bases, and 6 bases stayed unmatched. The CDR3 sequence is CASLPGLAVQETQYF. The CDR3 DNA sequence: TGTGCCAGCTTACCGGGACTAGCGGTACAAGAGACCCAGTACTTC.

The rearrangement uses TRBV9 and TRBJ2-7; 10 positions agree with TRBD2. The CDR3 totals 14 residues. Germline CDR1 SGDLS, CDR2 YYNGEE. V was clipped by 3 bases and J by 6 bases; unmatched bases: 6. The CDR3 coding sequence is TGTGCCAGCAGCGGTGGACTAGCGGAGGGCGAGCAGTACTTC. It codes for CASSGGLAEGEQYF.

The count of this clone is one. The V call is TRBV18, the J call TRBJ2-5; perhaps TRBD2 as D (7 bases). Germline V gene lookup returns CDR1 KGHSH and CDR2 LQKENI. The CDR3 is made up of 13 amino acids. The V gene lost 3 bases and the J gene lost 5 bases, with 10 bases spanning the gap. CDR3 residues: CASSPEGGETQYF. In DNA form, the CDR3 reads TGTGCCAGCTCACCGGAGGGGGGGGAGACCCAGTACTTC.

CDR3 nucleotide sequence: TGCGCCAGCAGCCTCGACTTAGGATCCTCCTACGAGCAGTACTTC. It is translated as CASSLDLGSSYEQYF. The chain links TRBV4-3 to TRBJ2-7; D gene uncertain. Germline CDR1 LGHNA, CDR2 YSLEER. The CDR3 is 15 residues long. Trimming shortened V by 4 bases and J by 0 bases, and 13 bases separated the two germline ends.

V and J are TRBV19 and TRBJ1-5; no clear D gene. CDR1 and CDR2 from the germline V gene are LNHDA and SQIVND (reference sequence). CDR3 length: 14 amino acids. V was clipped by 4 bases and J by 0 bases, with 7 bases between them. The CDR3 protein is CASSTENSNQPQHF. CDR3 DNA sequence: TGTGCCAGTAGTACAGAGAATAGCAATCAGCCCCAGCATTTT. Complete variable domain (other parts from reference TRBV19 and TRBJ1-5): DGGITQSPKYLFRKEGQNVTLSCEQNLNHDAMYWYRQDPGQGLRLIYYSQIVNDFQKGDIAEGYSVSREKKESFPLTVTSAQKNPTAFYLCASSTENSNQPQHFGDGTRLSIL.

The gene calls are TRBV6-6 and TRBJ2-3, with D perhaps matching TRBD1 or TRBD2 (5 bases each). Germline V gene lookup returns CDR1 MNHNY and CDR2 SVGAGI (reference sequence). CDR3 length: 13 residues. The V end lost 8 bases, the J end lost 3 bases, and 12 bases lay between the germline ends. CDR3 in DNA: TGTGCCAGCGGGGCGGGTGGAACAGATACGCAGTATTTT. It yields the protein CASGAGGTDTQYF.

The rearrangement uses TRBV7-9 and TRBJ2-1; 10 nucleotides agree with TRBD2. V lost 5 bases to trimming and J lost 3 bases; unmatched junction nucleotides: 4. Germline CDR1 SEHNR, CDR2 FQNEAQ (reference sequence). There are 15 residues in the CDR3. CDR3 region: CASSTLAGVYNEQFF. DNA for the CDR3: TGTGCCAGCAGCACCCTAGCGGGAGTCTACAATGAGCAGTTCTTC.

The CDR3 nucleotides are TGTGCCAGCTCACCAAGGACTAGCGGGATTACCGAGACCCAGTACTTC. Translating it yields CASSPRTSGITETQYF. This chain links TRBV18 with TRBJ2-5, with 12 bases matching TRBD2. With V trimmed by 2 bases and J by 5 bases, 6 bases remained unmatched. This CDR3 spans 16 amino acids. Germline-derived CDR1 and CDR2 are KGHSH and LQKENI.

The chain couples TRBV27 to TRBJ1-1, with 9 bases fitting TRBD1. CDR1 and CDR2 (germline): MNHEY, SMNVEV (reference sequence). The CDR3 consists of 15 residues. V lost 8 bases to trimming and J lost 1 base; unmatched junction nucleotides: 8. CDR3: CASLGTGRRNTEAFF. CDR3 bases: TGTGCCAGCCTCGGGACAGGGCGGAGGAACACTGAAGCTTTCTTT.

V and J are TRBV4-1 and TRBJ2-1; unclear D gene. Germline CDR1 reads MGHRA; CDR2 reads YSYEKL. The CDR3 is 16 residues long. Trimming pared 2 bases from V and 1 base from J, leaving 12 bases between. The CDR3 coding sequence is TGCGCCAGCAGCCAAATCGACTTAATTTCCTACAATGAGCAGTTCTTC. This translates into CASSQIDLISYNEQFF.